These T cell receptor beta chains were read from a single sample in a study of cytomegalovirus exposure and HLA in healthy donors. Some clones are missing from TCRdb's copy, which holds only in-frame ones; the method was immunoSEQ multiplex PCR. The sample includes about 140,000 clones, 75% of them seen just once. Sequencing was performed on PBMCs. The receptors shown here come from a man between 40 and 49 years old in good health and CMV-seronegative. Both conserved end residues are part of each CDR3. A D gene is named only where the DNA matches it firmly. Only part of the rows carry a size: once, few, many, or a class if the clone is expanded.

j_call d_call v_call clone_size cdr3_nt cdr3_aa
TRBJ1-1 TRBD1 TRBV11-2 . TGTGCCAGCAGCGTCCGGACAGGATCTGAAGCTTTCTTT CASSVRTGSEAFF
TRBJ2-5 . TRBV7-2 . TGTGCCAGCAGCTTATCGGAGCAAGAGACCCAGTACTTC CASSLSEQETQYF
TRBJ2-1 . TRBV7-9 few TGTGCCAGCAGCTTAGGTAATGGGGGGGCTGACAATGAGCAGTTCTTC CASSLGNGGADNEQFF
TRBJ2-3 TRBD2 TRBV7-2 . TGTGCCAGCAGCCGTGGCGGGACTAGCGGGGTGGTAGATACGCAGTATTTT CASSRGGTSGVVDTQYF
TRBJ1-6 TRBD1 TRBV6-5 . TGTGCCAGCAGTACCATGGGACAGGCGAATTCACCCCTCCACTTT CASSTMGQANSPLHF
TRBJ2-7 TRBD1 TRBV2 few TGTGCCAGCATGCCGGGACAGACGCTCTACGAGCAGTACTTC CASMPGQTLYEQYF
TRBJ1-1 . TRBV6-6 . TGTGCCAGCAGTGCAGGGGCAGAGAACACTGAAGCTTTCTTT CASSAGAENTEAFF
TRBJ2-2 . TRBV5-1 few TGCGCCAGCAGCTTGGAAGGGGCGGACGGGGAGCTGTTTTTT CASSLEGADGELFF
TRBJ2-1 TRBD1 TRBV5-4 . TGTGCCAGCAGCCCCGGGACAGGGGTGAATGAGCAGTTCTTC CASSPGTGVNEQFF
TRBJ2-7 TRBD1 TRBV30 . TGTGCCTGGACTCTTCTGACAGGGAGCTCCTACGAGCAGTACTTC CAWTLLTGSSYEQYF
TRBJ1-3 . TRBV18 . TGTGCCAGCTCACCAAGTCGGGCAGGGGCCTCTGGAAACACCATATATTTT CASSPSRAGASGNTIYF
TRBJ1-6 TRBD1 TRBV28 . TGTGCCAGCAGTTCGGGACAGAATAATTCACCCCTCCACTTT CASSSGQNNSPLHF
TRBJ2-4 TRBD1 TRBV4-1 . TGCGCCAGCAGCCAACATACAGGGGGACCATGGAAAAACATTCAGTACTTC CASSQHTGGPWKNIQYF
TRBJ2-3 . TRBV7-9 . TGTGCCAGCGGGGGGAGGAACAGTTTCACAGATACGCAGTATTTT CASGGRNSFTDTQYF
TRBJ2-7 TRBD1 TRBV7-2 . TGTGCCAGCAGCTTAGTAGGGACAGGGTTCGACGAGCAGTACTTC CASSLVGTGFDEQYF
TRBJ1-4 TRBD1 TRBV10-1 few TGCGCCAGCAGTGAGACGGGGACAGGGGAAGAAAAACTGTTTTTT CASSETGTGEEKLFF
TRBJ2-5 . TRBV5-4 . TGTGCCAGCAGCCCCCCAGGCTCAGAGACCCAGTACTTC CASSPPGSETQYF
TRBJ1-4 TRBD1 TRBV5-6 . TGTGCCAGCAGCGGACCCGGGACAGATAATGAAAAACTGTTTTTT CASSGPGTDNEKLFF
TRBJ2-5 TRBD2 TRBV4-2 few TGTGCCAGCAGCCTACCTAGCGGCCAAGAGACCCAGTACTTC CASSLPSGQETQYF
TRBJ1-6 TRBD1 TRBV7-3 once TGTGCCAGCAGCTATGGGACAGATAATTCACCCCTCCACTTT CASSYGTDNSPLHF
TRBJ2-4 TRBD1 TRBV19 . TGTGCCAGTAGCCTTATACCGGGACAGGCGATAAACATTCAGTACTTC CASSLIPGQAINIQYF
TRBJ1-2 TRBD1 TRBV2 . TGTGCCAGCAGTGATCAGGGGGCGCCTGGCTATGGCTACACCTTC CASSDQGAPGYGYTF
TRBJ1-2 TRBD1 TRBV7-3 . TGTGCCAGCAGCTCTCCGGGACAGGGGGCGACTAACTATGGCTACACCTTC CASSSPGQGATNYGYTF
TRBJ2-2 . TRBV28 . TGTGCCAGCAGCGACGATTGGACTTACCTGGGGACCGGGGAGCTGTTTTTT CASSDDWTYLGTGELFF
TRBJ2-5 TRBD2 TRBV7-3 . TGTGCCAGCAGCTCGGAGTTGGGTAGCGGGGGGGAAGAGACCCAGTACTTC CASSSELGSGGEETQYF
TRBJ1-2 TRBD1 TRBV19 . TGTGCCAGTAGCGTACCGGGACAGGGCGCTGGAGGCTACACCTTC CASSVPGQGAGGYTF
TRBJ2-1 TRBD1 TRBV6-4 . TGTGCCAGCAGTGACTCCCAGGGGGCCAATGAGCAGTTCTTC CASSDSQGANEQFF